The entry below describes one T cell receptor beta chain. The data originate from a study of technical replicates of blood from a handful of donors. The data were produced by immunoSEQ multiplex PCR, yet TCRdb's version contains in-frame clones alone and is incomplete. This sample has approximately 60,000 clones, with roughly 86% found just once. From germline, CDR1 is MNHNY and CDR2 SVGAGI (reference sequence). This CDR3 has 11 amino acids. The V gene end was trimmed by 8 bases and the J gene end by 5 bases; junction bases not matched to a gene: 1. The source material was PBMCs. The chain couples TRBV6-6 to TRBJ2-7; 9 bases are shared with TRBD2. This receptor was identified in a human donor in good health. Some clones in this sample may be carry-over from other donors' samples. The CDR3 is CASLAGNEQYF. As DNA, the CDR3 is TGTGCCAGCCTAGCGGGGAACGAGCAGTACTTC.